Following are 20 T cell receptor beta chains from one sample sequenced in a study of early T cells in non-severe SARS-CoV-2 infection. TCRdb recomputed calls from the 5' RACE reads with MiXCR, one row per CDR3 protein. Seen here are 70,000 to 95,000 distinct CDR3 sequences, 14% to 15% observed once, and the top ten hold roughly 9.7%. Sequences were obtained from whole blood. The receptors stem from an adult who was a healthcare worker with PCR-confirmed SARS-CoV-2 infection or an uninfected control (not recorded which).

This clonotype has ten or more counts. The V gene is TRBV29-1, the J gene TRBJ1-5; 7 positions agree with TRBD1. The CDR3 consists of 15 residues. With V trimmed by 1 base and J by 1 base, 4 bases remained unmatched. Germline CDR1 SQVTM, CDR2 ANQGSEA. Written as DNA, the CDR3 is TGCAGCGTTGAAGTCACAGGGGAGAGCAATCAGCCCCAGCATTTT. Encoded protein: CSVEVTGESNQPQHF.

The chain links TRBV7-2 to TRBJ2-3; 8 bases line up with TRBD1. The ends lost 4 bases at V and 1 base at J; junction bases unmatched: 4. Germline-derived CDR1 and CDR2 are SGHTA and FQGNSA. This CDR3 has 15 residues. CDR3 DNA sequence: TGTGCCAGCAGCTCCACGGGACAGGGCACAGATACGCAGTATTTT. It specifies CASSSTGQGTDTQYF.

J is TRBJ2-2 and V is TRBV19, with TRBD1 matching 7 bases. The CDR3 spans 16 residues. Germline-derived CDR1 and CDR2 are LNHDA and SQIVND (reference sequence). J gave up 2 bases and V 2 bases, and 5 bases lay outside the gene matches. CDR3 DNA sequence: TGTGCCAGTAGTATATTTGGGACAGTAAACACCGGGGAGCTGTTTTTT. This gives the protein CASSIFGTVNTGELFF.

This clonotype has just a few counts. The rearrangement uses TRBV11-2 and TRBJ1-5, with a possible D match to TRBD1 (5 bases). The CDR3 covers 13 residues. Trimming removed 1 base at V and 7 bases at J, with 8 bases between. Per germline, CDR1 SGHAT and CDR2 FQNNGV. CDR3 in DNA: TGTGCCAGCAGCTTAGGACAGAAGCAGCCCCAGCATTTT. Translating it yields CASSLGQKQPQHF.

This clonotype was picked up many times. The V call is TRBV12-3 or TRBV12-4, the J call TRBJ2-3; 7 nucleotides agree with TRBD1. The CDR3 totals 14 residues. Trimming took 6 bases from V and 2 from J; bases not matched to a gene: 5. CDR3 in amino acids: CASSAGTVTDTQYF. The CDR3 bases are TGTGCCAGCAGCGCCGGGACAGTCACAGATACGCAGTATTTT.

Here the CDR3 reads CSVEDLMNTEAFF. CDR3 nucleotides: TGCAGCGTTGAAGACCTGATGAACACTGAAGCTTTCTTT. This chain links TRBV29-1 with TRBJ1-1; D gene uncertain. The CDR3 runs 13 residues. V was pared by 0 bases and J by 0 bases, with 5 bases between. The V gene's germline CDR1 is SQVTM and CDR2 ANQGSEA.

Concerning this clonotype: This likely comes from a read error, as the CDR3 has no conserved phenylalanine or tryptophan at its end. The CDR3 nucleotides read TGTGCCAGCAGTGTTTCGTATGGCTACACCATC. This codes for CASSVSYGYTI. V and J are TRBV6-1 and TRBJ1-2; D gene ambiguous. Germline V gene data show CDR1 as MNHNS and CDR2 as SASEGT. The CDR3 extends over 11 amino acids. Trimming took off 4 bases at V and 5 bases at J, with 5 bases between the two ends.

This chain joins TRBV19 and TRBJ2-6; D gene uncertain. The germline V gene encodes CDR1 LNHDA and CDR2 SQIVND (reference sequence). V lost 4 bases and J lost 1, with 11 bases in between. The CDR3 contains 16 residues. The CDR3 bases are TGTGCCAGTAGTAGTTCCCACCAATCTGGGGCCAACGTCCTGACTTTC. Its protein is CASSSSHQSGANVLTF.

This clonotype was seen a few times. The chain employs TRBV20-1 and TRBJ2-1, with D possibly being TRBD1 (6 bases). The germline V gene encodes CDR1 DFQATT and CDR2 SNEGSKA (reference sequence). The V and J ends lost 4 bases and 4 bases respectively, with 11 bases between them. The CDR3 covers 13 residues. CDR3 DNA: TGCAGTGCTAAGACCACAGGGTACAATGAGCAGTTCTTC. Its translation: CSAKTTGYNEQFF.

The J gene is TRBJ2-7, the V gene TRBV5-1, with D perhaps assigned TRBD1 or TRBD2 (5 bases each). Germline CDR1 is SGHRS and CDR2 is YFSETQ. Trimming removed 5 bases from V and 3 bases from J, with 12 bases in between. This CDR3 has 13 amino acids. DNA for the CDR3: TGCGCCAGCAGTGAGGGACGGAGCTACGAGCAGTACTTC. Amino acid sequence: CASSEGRSYEQYF. Together with reference TRBV5-1 and TRBJ2-7, the CDR3 gives the full variable domain: KAGVTQTPRYLIKTRGQQVTLSCSPISGHRSVSWYQQTPGQGLQFLFEYFSETQRNKGNFPGRFSGRQFSNSRSEMNVSTLELGDSALYLCASSEGRSYEQYFGPGTRLTVT.

This clonotype was seen more than once but under ten times. The chain uses TRBV7-9 and TRBJ1-2, with D possibly TRBD1 on 6 matching bases. This CDR3 has 12 amino acids. The germline gives CDR1 SEHNR, CDR2 FQNEAQ (reference sequence). With 4 bases removed from V and 11 bases from J, the gap between germline ends came to 14 bases. CDR3 residues: CASSSDSRGYTF. Written as DNA, the CDR3 is TGTGCCAGCAGCTCGGACAGTAGGGGATACACCTTC.

This clonotype was observed a few times. This sequence joins TRBV27 and TRBJ2-1, with a weak D call TRBD2 (5 bases). The V and J ends lost 6 bases and 10 bases respectively, with 16 bases between them. CDR3 size: 13 residues. The germline V gene has CDR1 MNHEY and CDR2 SMNVEV (reference sequence). The CDR3 sequence: CASSGINEREQFF. The CDR3 bases are TGTGCCAGCAGCGGGATAAACGAACGAGAGCAGTTCTTC.

CDR3 sequence (DNA): TGCAGCGTCGAGACAGGGGATTACGAGCAGTACTTC. It is translated as CSVETGDYEQYF. The chain links TRBV29-1 to TRBJ2-7, with TRBD1 matching 8 bases. With V trimmed by 6 bases and J by 4 bases, 5 bases remained unmatched. The germline V gene has CDR1 SQVTM and CDR2 ANQGSEA. The CDR3 sequence is 12 residues long.

The chain uses TRBV27 and TRBJ1-2; possibly TRBD1 for D (5 bases). This CDR3 comprises 15 residues. Deletions cut 5 bases from V and 4 bases from J, with 17 bases between. Germline CDR1 is MNHEY and CDR2 is SMNVEV (reference sequence). CDR3 coding DNA: TGTGCCAGCAGTCTATGGGGGAGGACCCCCTATGGCTACACCTTC. Translating gives CASSLWGRTPYGYTF.

The table lists this clonotype with many counts. This chain joins TRBV2 and TRBJ2-2; 9 bases are shared with TRBD2. Germline CDR1 is SNHLY and CDR2 is FYNNEI. Trimming at V came to 10 bases and at J to 0 bases, leaving 3 bases not matched to a gene. This CDR3 comprises 14 residues. The CDR3 spells CATGTSSNTGELFF. The CDR3 DNA follows: TGTGCCACGGGGACTAGCTCGAACACCGGGGAGCTGTTTTTT.

This clonotype was counted many times. This chain connects TRBV6-5 to TRBJ2-1, with 9 bases matching TRBD1. The germline V gene encodes CDR1 MNHEY and CDR2 SVGAGI. The V and J ends lost 5 bases and 9 bases, in that order; junction bases with no gene match: 8. This CDR3 is 14 amino acids long. The CDR3: CASSLDRGYGEQFF. CDR3 nucleotides: TGTGCCAGCAGTCTGGACAGGGGTTACGGTGAGCAGTTCTTC.

This clonotype was seen more than once but under ten times. Here the CDR3 reads CSVELVADTQYF. CDR3 coding DNA: TGCAGCGTTGAATTGGTGGCAGATACGCAGTATTTT. The chain uses TRBV29-1 and TRBJ2-3, with no clear D. In germline, CDR1 is SQVTM, CDR2 ANQGSEA. This CDR3 has 12 amino acids. Trimming took 2 bases from V and 4 from J, leaving 7 bases between them.

This clonotype was detected a few times. The CDR3 loop is CASSQVEGADYEQYF. The CDR3 region has the DNA TGCGCCAGCAGCCAAGTAGAGGGGGCGGACTACGAGCAGTACTTC. This chain connects TRBV4-1 to TRBJ2-7; 7 nucleotides agree with TRBD1. CDR3 length equals 15 residues. Germline loops: CDR1 MGHRA, CDR2 YSYEKL. Losses at the gene ends were 1 base for V and 3 bases for J; bases not matched to a gene: 6.

A few counts support this clonotype. The CDR3 reads CASSFGGEETQYF. DNA for the CDR3: TGTGCCAGCAGTTTTGGAGGGGAGGAGACCCAGTACTTC. This chain uses TRBV12-3 or TRBV12-4 with TRBJ2-5; weak D call: TRBD2 (6 bases). This CDR3 region has 13 residues. Deletions cut 3 bases from V and 5 bases from J, with 10 bases between.

The chain joins TRBV7-2 to TRBJ2-1; D gene ambiguous. This CDR3 has 14 residues. Trimming took 5 bases from V and 3 from J, leaving 11 bases between them. The germline gives CDR1 SGHTA, CDR2 FQGNSA. CDR3 sequence reads: CASSPGPNYNEQFF. The CDR3 DNA is TGTGCCAGCAGCCCCGGACCCAACTACAATGAGCAGTTCTTC.